The sequence of this TCR beta chain was determined in a study of T-cell memory formation after mild COVID-19. At the level of the study: Clusters of TCRs were largely donor specific.

V lost 4 bases to trimming and J lost 6 bases; unmatched junction nucleotides: 10. Germline CDR1 and CDR2: SGHDN and FVKESK. The CDR3 sequence is 15 residues long. TCRdb called the 5' RACE reads again in MiXCR, with one record for every CDR3 protein. The sample lists around 150,000 distinct CDR3 sequences; more than 14% were seen once. This receptor was taken from an adult woman who had mild COVID-19 (a few samples of this study predate the infection). Cell type and time point are not known. Sequencing input: PBMCs or a T cell subset sorted from them (not recorded which). The chain joins TRBV14 to TRBJ1-2; 8 bases are a match to TRBD1. The CDR3 nucleotides read TGTGCCAGCAGCCTTCTAGTGGACAGGGTGGATGGCTACACCTTC. Translated, it gives CASSLLVDRVDGYTF.